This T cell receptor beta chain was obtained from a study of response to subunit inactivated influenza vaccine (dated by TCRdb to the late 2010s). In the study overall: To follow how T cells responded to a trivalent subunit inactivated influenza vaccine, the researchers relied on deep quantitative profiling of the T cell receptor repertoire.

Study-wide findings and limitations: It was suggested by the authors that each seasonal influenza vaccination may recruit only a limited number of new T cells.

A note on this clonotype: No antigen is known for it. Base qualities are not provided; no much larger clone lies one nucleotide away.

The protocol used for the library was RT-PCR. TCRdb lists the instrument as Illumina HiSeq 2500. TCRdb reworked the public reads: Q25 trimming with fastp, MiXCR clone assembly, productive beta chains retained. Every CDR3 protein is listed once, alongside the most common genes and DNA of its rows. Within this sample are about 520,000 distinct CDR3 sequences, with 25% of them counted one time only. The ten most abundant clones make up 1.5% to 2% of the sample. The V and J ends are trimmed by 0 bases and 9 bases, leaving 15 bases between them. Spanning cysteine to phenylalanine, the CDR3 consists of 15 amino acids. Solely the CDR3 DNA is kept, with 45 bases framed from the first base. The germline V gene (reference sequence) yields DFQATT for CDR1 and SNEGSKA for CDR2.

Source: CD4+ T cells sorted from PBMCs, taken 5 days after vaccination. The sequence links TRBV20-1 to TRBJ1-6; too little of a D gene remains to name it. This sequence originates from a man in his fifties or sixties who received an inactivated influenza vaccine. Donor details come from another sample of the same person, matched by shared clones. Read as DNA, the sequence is TGCAGTGCTAGAGATAGCGGGATTCACCCTTCACCCCTCCACTTT. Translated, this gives CSARDSGIHPSPLHF.